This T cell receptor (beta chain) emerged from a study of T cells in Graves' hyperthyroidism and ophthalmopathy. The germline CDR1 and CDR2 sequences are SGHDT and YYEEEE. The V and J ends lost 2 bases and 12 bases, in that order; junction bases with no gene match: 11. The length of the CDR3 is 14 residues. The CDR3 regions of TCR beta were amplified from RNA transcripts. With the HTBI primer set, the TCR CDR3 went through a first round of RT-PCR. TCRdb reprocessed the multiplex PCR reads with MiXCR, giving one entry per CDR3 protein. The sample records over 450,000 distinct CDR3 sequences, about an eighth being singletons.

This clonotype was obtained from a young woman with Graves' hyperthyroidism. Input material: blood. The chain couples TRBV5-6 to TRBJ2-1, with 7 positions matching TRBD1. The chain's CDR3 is CASSFRQGTMRQFF. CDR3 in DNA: TGTGCCAGCAGCTTTCGACAGGGTACAATGAGGCAGTTCTTC.